The 21 T cell receptor beta chains reported below all come from one sample, sequenced in a study of breast tumors, draining lymph nodes, adjacent tissues. TCRdb ran MiXCR on the multiplex PCR reads and lists one entry per CDR3 protein. The sample has 60,000 to 70,000 distinct CDR3 sequences; approximately 62% are singletons. The sequenced sample was breast tumor tissue. The receptors shown here come from a female donor with breast cancer. Some clones in this sample may be carry-over from other donors' samples.

This clonotype was found many times. This chain uses TRBV5-8 with TRBJ1-5; weak D call: TRBD1 (6 bases). V was pared by 6 bases and J by 12 bases, with 16 bases between. The CDR3 runs 12 residues. Germline loops: CDR1 SGHTS, CDR2 YDEGEE. In DNA, the CDR3 is TGTGCCAGCAAAAATAGGGGGGAACTCCAGCATTTT. This gives the protein CASKNRGELQHF.

This chain connects TRBV29-1 to TRBJ1-2; unclear D gene. Per the germline V gene, CDR1 is SQVTM and CDR2 is ANQGSEA. The CDR3 totals 14 residues. With 4 bases removed from V and 5 bases from J, the gap between germline ends came to 17 bases. In DNA form, the CDR3 reads TGCAGCGTTGTTTACTACTTAGGGAGGTATGGCTACACCTTC. Protein product: CSVVYYLGRYGYTF.

This clonotype showed up just once. This chain connects TRBV6-5 to TRBJ2-7; D call uncertain. Germline CDR1 and CDR2: MNHEY and SVGAGI. This CDR3 is 12 amino acids long. V shed 6 bases and J shed 1 base, with 7 bases lying between them. The CDR3 region has the DNA TGTGCCAGCAGCCAAACATCCTACGAGCAGTACTTC. Amino acid sequence: CASSQTSYEQYF.

This clonotype has a count of ten or more. The chain joins TRBV7-8 to TRBJ1-5; 10 bases match TRBD1. The CDR3 sequence is 22 residues long. From germline, CDR1 is SGHVS and CDR2 FQNEAQ. J gave up 0 bases and V 0 bases, and 17 bases lay outside the gene matches. The CDR3 loop is CASSLALRTGGGNVYSNQPQHF. CDR3 in DNA: TGTGCCAGCAGCTTAGCCCTTCGGACAGGGGGTGGTAACGTCTATAGCAATCAGCCCCAGCATTTT.

This CDR3 reads CAISATNYGYTF. In DNA, the CDR3 is TGTGCCATCAGTGCAACTAACTATGGCTACACCTTC. The chain joins TRBV10-3 to TRBJ1-2; the D is unclear. The V and J ends lost 4 bases and 0 bases respectively, with 3 bases between them. Per germline, CDR1 ENHRY and CDR2 SYGVKD. CDR3 length equals 12 residues.

This clonotype occurred a few times. The chain links TRBV2 to TRBJ1-6; D is possibly TRBD1 (6 bases). V was trimmed by 6 bases and J by 9 bases, leaving 15 bases between them. The CDR3 sequence is 14 residues long. The germline V gene encodes CDR1 SNHLY and CDR2 FYNNEI. The CDR3 sequence: CASRTQGLGSPLHF. CDR3 nucleotides: TGTGCCAGCAGAACTCAGGGGTTAGGTTCACCCCTCCACTTT.

The chain carries TRBV12-3 or TRBV12-4 and TRBJ1-2; TRBD1 is a possible D gene (5 bases). Trimming cost V 4 bases and J 10 bases, with 10 bases left between them. This CDR3 is built from 11 residues. CDR3 sequence reads: CASSYVRDYTF. In DNA form, the CDR3 reads TGTGCCAGCAGTTATGTCAGGGACTACACCTTC.

This clonotype came up a few times. This chain's CDR3 is CASSLAERNEQFF. CDR3 sequence (DNA): TGCGCCAGCAGCTTGGCCGAGAGGAATGAGCAGTTCTTC. The chain joins TRBV5-1 to TRBJ2-1; no firm D call. The CDR3 length is 13 residues. V shed 0 bases and J shed 7 bases, with 8 bases lying between them. The germline CDR1 and CDR2 sequences are SGHRS and YFSETQ. Combining the CDR3 with reference TRBV5-1 and TRBJ2-1 gives the whole variable domain KAGVTQTPRYLIKTRGQQVTLSCSPISGHRSVSWYQQTPGQGLQFLFEYFSETQRNKGNFPGRFSGRQFSNSRSEMNVSTLELGDSALYLCASSLAERNEQFFGPGTRLTVL.

The CDR3 reads CSARDYQRTRLTDTQYF. For the CDR3, the DNA is TGCAGTGCTAGAGATTACCAGAGAACGCGCCTCACAGATACGCAGTATTTT. The chain recombines TRBV20-1 with TRBJ2-3; D gene ambiguous. The CDR3 has 17 amino acids. V was pared by 0 bases and J by 2 bases, with 18 bases between. Germline lookup yields CDR1 DFQATT and CDR2 SNEGSKA (reference sequence).

The J gene is TRBJ2-3, the V gene TRBV2; the D gene is possibly TRBD2 (5 bases). In germline, CDR1 is SNHLY, CDR2 FYNNEI. The CDR3 length is 16 residues. V was shortened by 1 base and J by 3 bases, with 14 bases between the two germline ends. The CDR3 DNA reads as TGTGCCAGCAGTGAAGGAGGGAGTGGTTTGACAGATACGCAGTATTTT. Residues: CASSEGGSGLTDTQYF.

This clonotype was picked up many times. This may be a read error, as it is one base from a much larger clone. This rearrangement joins TRBV6-1 to TRBJ2-3, with D hard to call. Trimming removed 6 bases at V and 1 base at J, with 8 bases between. The CDR3 loop spans 13 amino acids. The germline CDR1 and CDR2 sequences are MNHNS and SASEGT. DNA of the CDR3: TGTGCCAGCAGGCGGCTCCGCACAGATACGCAGTATTTT. It codes for CASRRLRTDTQYF.

This clonotype was seen just once. This sequence joins TRBV9 and TRBJ1-3; possibly TRBD1 for D (5 bases). V shed 4 bases and J shed 3 bases, with 14 bases lying between them. Germline CDR1 and CDR2: SGDLS and YYNGEE. The CDR3 is 15 residues long. The CDR3 DNA sequence: TGTGCCAGCAGCCCGCAGGAGGGGCTTGGAAACACCATATATTTT. As protein: CASSPQEGLGNTIYF.

The chain couples TRBV29-1 to TRBJ1-4; TRBD1 might be the D (5 bases). Trimming shortened V by 8 bases and J by 4 bases, and 17 bases separated the two germline ends. CDR3 size: 14 residues. From germline, CDR1 is SQVTM and CDR2 ANQGSEA. CDR3 sequence: CSSLTRQGNEKLFF. CDR3 DNA: TGCAGCAGTTTAACGCGGCAGGGTAATGAAAAACTGTTTTTT.

This clonotype was seen many times. This chain uses TRBV6-1 with TRBJ2-7, with 10 bases aligning to TRBD2. This CDR3 region has 19 residues. CDR1 and CDR2 (germline): MNHNS, SASEGT. V lost 2 bases, J lost 0 bases, and 13 bases stayed unmatched. The CDR3 nucleotides are TGTGCCAGCAGTGAAATCAGGCTAGCGGGAGTGGGGAACTCCTACGAGCAGTACTTC. Translation gives CASSEIRLAGVGNSYEQYF.

Of note for this clonotype: Germline and junction disagree at one end, which may indicate a read error. The V gene is TRBV7-2, the J gene TRBJ2-1; TRBD2 aligns across 13 bases. CDR1 is SGHTA, CDR2 FQGNSA, per germline. The CDR3 consists of 15 residues. CDR3 bases: TGTGCCAGCAGCTCAGGACTAGCGGGAGTGAATGAGCAGCTCTTC. Its translation: CASSSGLAGVNEQLF.

This clonotype was counted only a few times. The chain carries TRBV19 and TRBJ1-1, with D possibly TRBD1 on 6 matching bases. CDR1 LNHDA and CDR2 SQIVND come from the germline V gene (reference sequence). Trimming shortened V by 4 bases and J by 3 bases, and 18 bases separated the two germline ends. CDR3 size: 16 residues. CDR3 sequence: CASSTTYRVLDTEAFF. The CDR3 DNA reads as TGTGCCAGTAGTACCACCTACAGGGTCTTAGACACTGAAGCTTTCTTT.

In its sample, this clonotype was seen many times. The CDR3 DNA reads as TGCGCCAGCAGCCAAGAGGCAACAGGGAGAAAACAGCCCCAGCATTTT. This translates into CASSQEATGRKQPQHF. The V and J genes are TRBV4-1 and TRBJ1-5, with D possibly being TRBD1 (6 bases). Trimming removed 0 bases from V and 7 bases from J, with 16 bases in between. This CDR3 region has 16 residues. In germline, CDR1 is MGHRA, CDR2 YSYEKL.

Of note for this clonotype: The DNA is left out, because the CDR3 cannot be placed on it with certainty; the CDR3 is given as TCRdb lists it. V usage is TRBV7-2 and J usage is TRBJ2-1; no check of the table's D call, TRBD1, against the DNA was made. The length of the CDR3 is 17 amino acids, counting both ends. Germline V gives CDR1 SGHTA, CDR2 FQGNSA. This CDR3 is CASSVGAGTASHNEQSF.

This clonotype was counted at least ten times. The chain carries TRBV20-1 and TRBJ2-1; 7 nucleotides agree with TRBD1. V lost 6 bases, J lost 0 bases, and 8 bases stayed unmatched. CDR1 DFQATT and CDR2 SNEGSKA come from the germline V gene (reference sequence). The CDR3 has 15 amino acids. This CDR3 is CSATRQGYSYNEQFF. In DNA, the CDR3 is TGCAGTGCCACACGACAGGGCTACTCCTACAATGAGCAGTTCTTC.

The V gene is TRBV20-1, the J gene TRBJ1-3; D unresolved. Germline V gene sequence: CDR1 DFQATT, CDR2 SNEGSKA (reference sequence). The CDR3 runs 12 residues. The germline V and J ends were trimmed by 4 bases and 1 base, with 5 bases remaining between them. CDR3 residues: CSATKSGNTIYF. DNA for the CDR3: TGCAGTGCTACCAAGTCTGGAAACACCATATATTTT.

The chain uses TRBV5-8 and TRBJ2-5; the match to TRBD2 covers 13 bases. This CDR3 comprises 17 residues. V lost 4 bases to trimming and J lost 1 base; unmatched junction nucleotides: 7. Germline assignment: CDR1 SGHTS and CDR2 YDEGEE. The CDR3: CASSRPGTSGVQETQYF. The CDR3 DNA sequence: TGTGCCAGCAGCCGTCCCGGGACTAGCGGGGTCCAAGAGACCCAGTACTTC.